This T cell receptor beta chain derives from a study of T cells after yellow fever vaccination. Looking at the study overall: Fractions with few cells were prepared using SMART-Seq v4 Ultra Low Input.

This clonotype was counted only a few times. Antigen specificity is unknown. Findings of the study overall: Within FACS-sorted repertoires, abundant clonotypes contaminating from the bulk population could be present.

The CDR3 covers 14 residues. Trimming left V 7 bases short and J 7 bases short, with 17 bases between. The germline CDR1 and CDR2 sequences are SNHLY and FYNNEI. TCRdb independently ran MiXCR on the 5' RACE reads; one entry per CDR3 protein. The data contain roughly 260,000 distinct CDR3 sequences, over 10% of them singletons. This chain uses TRBV2 with TRBJ2-1; maybe TRBD1 (6 bases). The source of this sequence is a man younger than 40 who received the YFV17D yellow fever vaccine. Sequenced material: CD4+ T cells sorted from PBMCs, taken 45 days after the yellow fever booster vaccination. In DNA form, the CDR3 reads TGTGCCAGCACTCACTGGGTCAGGGGTAATGAGCAGTTCTTC. Its translation: CASTHWVRGNEQFF.